This is a list of T cell receptor beta chains from one sample in a study of T cell changes during pregnancy in multiple sclerosis. The data were produced by immunoSEQ multiplex PCR, yet TCRdb's version contains in-frame clones alone and is incomplete. The sample carries more than 35,000 clones, under 95% recorded once. The specimen comprised CD4+ T cells from peripheral blood mononuclear cells, sampled in the third trimester of pregnancy. The source is a female donor with multiple sclerosis, enrolled in a pregnancy study. Both conserved end residues are part of each CDR3. The D gene is left open where the match is weak. The size of a clone is reported for some rows only, either as once, few or many, or as a class for expanded clones.

NA TRBJ2-7 NA TRBV10-3 CAIESSYEQYF TGTGCCATCGAGAGCTCCTACGAGCAGTACTTC
NA TRBJ2-5 TRBD2 TRBV2 CASSVDGGETQYF TGTGCCAGCAGTGTAGACGGGGGGGAGACCCAGTACTTC
NA TRBJ2-1 TRBD1 TRBV5-4 CASSSGTGSPNEQFF TGTGCCAGCAGTTCCGGGACAGGGTCCCCCAATGAGCAGTTCTTC
NA TRBJ1-1 NA TRBV29-1 CSVTQTGKGEAFF TGCAGCGTTACCCAGACGGGGAAGGGTGAAGCTTTCTTT
NA TRBJ2-1 NA TRBV4-3 CASRLGVQNYNEQFF TGCGCCAGCAGGCTCGGGGTCCAGAATTACAATGAGCAGTTCTTC
NA TRBJ1-2 TRBD1 TRBV6-5 CASSAGDRGNGYTF TGTGCCAGCAGTGCCGGGGACAGGGGGAATGGCTACACCTTC
NA TRBJ1-6 NA TRBV5-1 CASSLAYDRSLHF TGCGCCAGCAGCTTGGCCTACGACAGGTCCCTCCACTTT
NA TRBJ2-1 TRBD2 TRBV5-1 CASSLEASGYNEQFF TGCGCCAGCAGCTTGGAGGCTAGCGGCTACAATGAGCAGTTCTTC
NA TRBJ2-1 TRBD2 TRBV11-2 CASRPLAGESNEQFF TGTGCCAGCAGGCCCCTAGCGGGAGAATCCAATGAGCAGTTCTTC
few TRBJ1-1 NA TRBV30 CAWSGRLYEAFF TGTGCCTGGAGTGGCAGGCTCTATGAAGCTTTCTTT
NA TRBJ2-7 TRBD2 TRBV7-9 CASSRPGLVIHEQYF TGTGCCAGCAGCCGGCCGGGACTAGTAATCCACGAGCAGTACTTC
once TRBJ2-3 TRBD2 TRBV5-1 CATQPGTSISSTDTQYF TGCGCCACCCAACCCGGGACTAGCATATCTAGCACAGATACGCAGTATTTT
NA TRBJ1-5 NA TRBV19 CASSEGGTSNQPQHF TGTGCCAGTAGTGAGGGAGGGACTAGCAATCAGCCCCAGCATTTT
NA TRBJ2-2 NA TRBV7-2 CASRPTGGELFF TGTGCCAGCAGGCCCACAGGGGGGGAGCTGTTTTTT
once TRBJ1-5 TRBD1 TRBV19 CASSMGQSNQPQHF TGTGCCAGTAGTATGGGACAGAGCAATCAGCCCCAGCATTTT
NA TRBJ2-7 TRBD2 TRBV18 CASSLTSVTYEQYF TGTGCCAGCTCACTGACTAGCGTGACCTACGAGCAGTACTTC
NA TRBJ2-7 NA TRBV11-2 CASRQPGQAYEQYF TGTGCCAGCAGGCAACCGGGACAAGCCTACGAGCAGTACTTC
NA TRBJ1-1 TRBD1 TRBV9 CASSFQDRGLTEAFF TGTGCCAGCAGCTTTCAGGACAGGGGGCTGACTGAAGCTTTCTTT
NA TRBJ2-1 NA TRBV4-1 CASSQAAVRTYNEQFF TGCGCCAGCAGCCAGGCGGCGGTGCGGACCTACAATGAGCAGTTCTTC
NA TRBJ2-3 TRBD2 TRBV5-6 CASSLGSGSTDTQYF TGTGCCAGCAGCTTGGGTAGCGGGAGTACAGATACGCAGTATTTT
NA TRBJ1-5 TRBD1 TRBV5-5 CASSLGSGGPNSNQPQHF TGTGCCAGCAGCTTGGGGTCAGGGGGCCCTAATAGCAATCAGCCCCAGCATTTT
NA TRBJ1-2 NA TRBV7-9 CASTWSLGGYTF TGTGCCAGCACCTGGAGCTTAGGTGGCTACACCTTC
NA TRBJ2-1 TRBD2 TRBV5-1 CASSWTSGNYNEQFF TGCGCCAGCAGCTGGACTAGCGGGAATTACAATGAGCAGTTCTTC
NA TRBJ2-5 TRBD1 TRBV7-9 CASRRTGQETQYF TGTGCCAGCAGACGGACAGGGCAGGAGACCCAGTACTTC
NA TRBJ2-2 NA TRBV5-1 CASSLALGRPNTGELFF TGCGCCAGCAGCTTGGCCTTAGGCAGGCCGAACACCGGGGAGCTGTTTTTT
NA TRBJ2-7 TRBD1 TRBV6-6 CASSFQFRQGLREQYF TGTGCCAGCAGTTTCCAATTCCGACAGGGTTTAAGGGAGCAGTACTTC
NA TRBJ2-1 TRBD1 TRBV6-5 CASSHGQGADEQFF TGTGCCAGCAGTCACGGACAGGGGGCCGATGAGCAGTTCTTC
once TRBJ1-5 NA TRBV2 CASRDMGGQPQHF TGTGCCAGCAGGGACATGGGGGGGCAGCCCCAGCATTTT
once TRBJ2-7 NA TRBV28 CASSLLGGGSYEQYF TGTGCCAGCAGTTTATTAGGGGGTGGTAGTTACGAGCAGTACTTC
NA TRBJ1-2 NA TRBV9 CASSVEAGNYGYTF TGTGCCAGCAGCGTAGAGGCAGGGAACTATGGCTACACCTTC
NA TRBJ1-2 NA TRBV28 CASKLSARLYGYTF TGTGCCAGCAAATTATCGGCAAGACTTTATGGCTACACCTTC
NA TRBJ2-7 NA TRBV4-1 CASSQVTHGPEVYEQYF TGCGCCAGCAGCCAAGTTACTCATGGTCCTGAGGTGTACGAGCAGTACTTC
NA TRBJ1-1 TRBD1 TRBV7-6 CASSFDRGTEAFF TGTGCCAGCAGCTTCGACAGGGGCACTGAAGCTTTCTTT
once TRBJ2-1 TRBD2 TRBV4-2 CASSQASGEGNEQFF TGTGCCAGCAGCCAAGCTAGCGGAGAGGGGAATGAGCAGTTCTTC
NA TRBJ1-1 NA TRBV28 CASSNAGDTEAFF TGTGCCAGCAGCAACGCGGGGGACACTGAAGCTTTCTTT
NA TRBJ2-3 NA TRBV18 CASSPSRGRWADTQYF TGTGCCAGCTCACCATCTCGGGGGAGGTGGGCAGATACGCAGTATTTT
NA TRBJ2-1 TRBD1 TRBV5-1 CASSTTGTEYNEQFF TGCGCCAGCAGCACGACCGGGACAGAGTACAATGAGCAGTTCTTC
NA TRBJ2-1 NA TRBV19 CASTGAYNEQFF TGTGCCAGTACAGGGGCATACAATGAGCAGTTCTTC
once TRBJ2-7 NA TRBV30 CAWNVGGIEQYF TGTGCCTGGAATGTTGGCGGGATTGAGCAGTACTTC
NA TRBJ2-1 NA TRBV7-2 CASSLEASSNEQFF TGTGCCAGCAGCTTAGAGGCTAGTAGCAATGAGCAGTTCTTC
NA TRBJ2-7 NA TRBV2 CASRVQGPYEQYF TGTGCCAGCAGGGTACAGGGACCCTACGAGCAGTACTTC